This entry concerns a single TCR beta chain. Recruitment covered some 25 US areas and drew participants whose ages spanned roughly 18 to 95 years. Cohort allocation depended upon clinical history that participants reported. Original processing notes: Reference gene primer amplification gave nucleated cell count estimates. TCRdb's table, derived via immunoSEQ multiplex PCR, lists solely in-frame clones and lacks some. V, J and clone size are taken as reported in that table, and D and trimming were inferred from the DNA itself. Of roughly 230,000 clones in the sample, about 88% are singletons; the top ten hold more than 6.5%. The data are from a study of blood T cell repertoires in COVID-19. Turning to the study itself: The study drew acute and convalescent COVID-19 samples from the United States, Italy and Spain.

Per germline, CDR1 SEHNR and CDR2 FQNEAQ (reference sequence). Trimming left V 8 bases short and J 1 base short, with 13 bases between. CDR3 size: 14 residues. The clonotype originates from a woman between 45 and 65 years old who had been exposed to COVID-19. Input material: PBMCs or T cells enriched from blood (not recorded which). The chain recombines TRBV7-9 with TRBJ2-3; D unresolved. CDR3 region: CASSYPGGTDTQYF. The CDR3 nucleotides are TGTGCCAGCTCGTATCCGGGTGGCACAGATACGCAGTATTTT.